The rows below give T cell receptor beta chains drawn from one sample of a study of T cells in Graves' hyperthyroidism and ophthalmopathy. TCRdb independently ran MiXCR on the multiplex PCR reads; one entry per CDR3 protein. The sample contains approximately 630,000 distinct CDR3 sequences, roughly 15% of which appear only once. Material for sequencing was blood. The receptors were gathered from a woman aged 25 to 39 with Graves' hyperthyroidism. CDR3s leave out the opening cysteine and the closing phenylalanine or tryptophan. D genes are given only for firm matches.

J: TRBJ2-1; D: TRBD1; V: TRBV6-5; CDR3: ASGYSGGSYNEQF
J: TRBJ1-3; D: -; V: TRBV4-1; CDR3: ASSLGHPGNTIY
J: TRBJ2-7; D: TRBD2; V: TRBV10-3; CDR3: AIAGGTFSYEQY
J: TRBJ2-1; D: -; V: TRBV3-2; CDR3: ASVTNYNEQF
J: TRBJ2-5; D: -; V: TRBV27; CDR3: ASSPRPPLSAQETQY
J: TRBJ2-6; D: -; V: TRBV28; CDR3: ASSLLGTDSGANVLT
J: TRBJ1-2; D: -; V: TRBV7-9; CDR3: ASSLTDVGYT
J: TRBJ1-1; D: TRBD1; V: TRBV3-1; CDR3: ASSHGDRPNTEAF
J: TRBJ2-7; D: -; V: TRBV27; CDR3: ASSWTGGASYEQY
J: TRBJ2-7; D: -; V: TRBV7-2; CDR3: ASSFGGNYEQY
J: TRBJ2-7; D: -; V: TRBV5-6; CDR3: ASSLSRRGYEQY
J: TRBJ2-3; D: TRBD1; V: TRBV4-1; CDR3: ASSPTDRDADTQY
J: TRBJ2-1; D: -; V: TRBV6-1; CDR3: ASSMEGAGGYEQF
J: TRBJ1-1; D: -; V: TRBV10-3; CDR3: AIRSGTSAVGRTEAF
J: TRBJ1-2; D: TRBD1; V: TRBV28; CDR3: ASSEIRDRSNNDYGYT
J: TRBJ2-5; D: -; V: TRBV3-1; CDR3: ASSRRQTKETQY
J: TRBJ1-2; D: TRBD1; V: TRBV7-2; CDR3: ASSLWTGVAYGYT